Given below is one T cell receptor (beta chain) in context. Its antigen is as yet unknown. This sample was included in a study of STAT3 mutations in large granular lymphocyte leukemia. Study context: More than half of T-LGLL patients received immunosuppressive therapy. Study results and caveats: Every T-LGLL patient had at least one immunodominant TCRbeta clonotype. A small but highly pathogenic clone may have been missed.

V was trimmed by 5 bases and J by 4 bases, leaving 9 bases between them. Per the germline V gene, CDR1 is SEHNR and CDR2 is FQNEAQ (reference sequence). The CDR3 runs to 12 residues. TCRbeta libraries averaged approximately 42,000 productive templates per sample. Clones were sequenced by immunoSEQ multiplex PCR, and TCRdb holds only the in-frame ones, with some missing. This table has roughly 10,000 clones, around 90% appearing once. The chain recombines TRBV7-9 with TRBJ2-7, with a weak D call TRBD1 (6 bases). Specimen: peripheral blood mononuclear cells. The TCR sequence derives from a man between 60 and 75 years old with T-cell large granular lymphocyte leukemia. Some clones in this sample may be carry-over from other donors' samples. This CDR3 reads CASSQQGYEQYF. The CDR3 DNA reads as TGTGCCAGCAGCCAACAGGGATACGAGCAGTACTTC.